The clone carrying this T cell receptor (beta chain) has more than one count but fewer than ten. Its antigen is unidentified. The data were taken from a study of T cells after yellow fever vaccination. The wider study: Those fractions that held only low numbers of cells were prepared using the SMART-Seq v4 Ultra Low Input RNA kit. Study-wide findings and caveats: Abundant clonotypes from the bulk population could have been carried over as contaminants into FACS-sorted repertoires. Detected again after the booster were most primary-vaccination clones, at 95% to 96% CD4 and roughly 88% CD8.

TCRdb processed the 5' RACE reads anew with MiXCR; each CDR3 protein has one entry. Of around 350,000 distinct CDR3 sequences in the sample, approximately 6% were seen once. Per the germline V gene, CDR1 is SQVTM and CDR2 is ANQGSEA. V was pared by 6 bases and J by 2 bases, with 13 bases between. The CDR3 loop spans 13 amino acids. The rearrangement joins TRBV29-1 to TRBJ2-5; TRBD1 is a possible D gene (6 bases). This receptor was obtained from a man younger than 40 who received the YFV17D yellow fever vaccine. Material: PBMCs, obtained 5 days after the yellow fever booster vaccination. In DNA, the CDR3 is TGCAGCGTAGCCGGGACACTTCAAGAGACCCAGTACTTC. Translation: CSVAGTLQETQYF.